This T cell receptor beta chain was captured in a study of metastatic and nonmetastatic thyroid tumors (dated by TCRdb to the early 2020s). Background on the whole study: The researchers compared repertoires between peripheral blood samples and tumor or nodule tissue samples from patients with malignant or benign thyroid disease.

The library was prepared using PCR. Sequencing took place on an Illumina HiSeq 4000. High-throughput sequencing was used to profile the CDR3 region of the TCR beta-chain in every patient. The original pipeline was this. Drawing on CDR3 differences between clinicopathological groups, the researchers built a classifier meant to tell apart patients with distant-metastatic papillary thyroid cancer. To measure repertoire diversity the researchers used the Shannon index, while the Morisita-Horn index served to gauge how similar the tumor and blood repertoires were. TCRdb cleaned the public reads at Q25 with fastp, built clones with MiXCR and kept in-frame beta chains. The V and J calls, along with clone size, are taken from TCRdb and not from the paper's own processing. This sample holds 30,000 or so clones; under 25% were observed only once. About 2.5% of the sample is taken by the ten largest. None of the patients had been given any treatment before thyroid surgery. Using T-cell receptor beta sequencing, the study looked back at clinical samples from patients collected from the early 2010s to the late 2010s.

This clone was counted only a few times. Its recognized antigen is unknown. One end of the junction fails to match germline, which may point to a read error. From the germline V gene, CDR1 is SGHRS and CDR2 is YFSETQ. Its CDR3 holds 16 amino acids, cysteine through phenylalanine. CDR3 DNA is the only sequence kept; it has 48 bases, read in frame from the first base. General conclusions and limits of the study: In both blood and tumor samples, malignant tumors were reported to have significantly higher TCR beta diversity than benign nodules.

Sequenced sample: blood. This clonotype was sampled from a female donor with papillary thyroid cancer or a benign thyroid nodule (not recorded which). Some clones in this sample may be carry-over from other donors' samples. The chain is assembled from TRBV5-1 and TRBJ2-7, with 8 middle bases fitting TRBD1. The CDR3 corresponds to CASSLQTGGDTYVQYF. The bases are TGCGCCAGCAGCCTCCAAACAGGGGGTGATACCTACGTGCAGTACTTC. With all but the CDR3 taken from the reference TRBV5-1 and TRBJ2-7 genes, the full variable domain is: KAGVTQTPRYLIKTRGQQVTLSCSPISGHRSVSWYQQTPGQGLQFLFEYFSETQRNKGNFPGRFSGRQFSNSRSEMNVSTLELGDSALYLCASSLQTGGDTYVQYFGPGTRLTVT.